The 24 T cell receptor beta chains given below trace back to one sample, sequenced in a study of blood T cell repertoires in COVID-19. This table comes from immunoSEQ multiplex PCR, and its TCRdb copy is limited to in-frame clones, with some not included. This sample yields over 150,000 clones, of which 80% to 85% are seen a single time; over 6.5% belongs to the top ten. The sequenced sample was PBMCs or T cells enriched from blood (not recorded which). Receptors originate from a man aged 35-49 years who had recovered from COVID-19.

The J gene is TRBJ1-1, the V gene TRBV3-1 (or the pseudogene TRBV3-2), with D possibly TRBD1 on 6 matching bases. V lost 4 bases and J 5 bases, leaving 11 bases between the germline ends. Germline-derived CDR1 and CDR2 are LGHDT and YNNKEL (reference sequence). There are 13 residues in the CDR3. The CDR3 loop reads CASSRNRETEAFF. CDR3 DNA: TGTGCCAGCAGCCGAAACAGGGAGACTGAAGCTTTCTTT.

The chain carries TRBV5-1 and TRBJ1-5; the D is unclear. The CDR3 contains 15 residues. The ends were cut back, 0 bases at V and 7 bases at J, with 14 bases in the middle. CDR1 and CDR2 from the germline V gene are SGHRS and YFSETQ. CDR3 amino acids: CASSLEGRERQPQHF. The DNA for the CDR3 is TGCGCCAGCAGCTTGGAGGGAAGGGAGCGGCAGCCCCAGCATTTT.

The V gene is TRBV5-1, the J gene TRBJ1-3, with D possibly being TRBD1 (6 bases). The V gene's germline CDR1 is SGHRS and CDR2 YFSETQ. CDR3 length: 16 amino acids. V dropped 0 bases and J dropped 4 bases, with 14 bases sitting between them. CDR3 sequence: CASSLARPDSGNTIYF. CDR3 in DNA: TGCGCCAGCAGCTTGGCCCGGCCGGACAGCGGAAACACCATATATTTT.

The chain uses TRBV20-1 and TRBJ1-2, with D perhaps matching TRBD1 (6 bases). Trimming removed 3 bases from V and 11 bases from J, with 10 bases in between. CDR1 is DFQATT and CDR2 is SNEGSKA in the germline V gene (reference sequence). CDR3 size: 10 residues. DNA of the CDR3: TGCAGTGCTAGGTATAGGGGGTACACCTTC. This codes for CSARYRGYTF.

V is TRBV4-2 and J is TRBJ2-7; D is unclear. The V end was cut by 0 bases, the J end by 7 bases, with 7 bases between. The CDR3 totals 12 residues. Germline lookup yields CDR1 LGHNA and CDR2 YNFKEQ. The CDR3 DNA follows: TGTGCCAGCAGCCAAGACTTCAGGGAGCAGTACTTC. This translates into CASSQDFREQYF.

The rearrangement joins TRBV19 to TRBJ2-7; 7 nucleotides align to TRBD2. Germline trimming cut 6 bases from V and 0 bases from J; bases unmatched to any gene: 17. Germline-derived CDR1 and CDR2 are LNHDA and SQIVND (reference sequence). The length of the CDR3 is 18 residues. In DNA, the CDR3 is TGTGCCAGTAGCCTAAGCCTCATCGGGGGGTCTGCCTCCTACGAGCAGTACTTC. This gives the protein CASSLSLIGGSASYEQYF.

This clone was detected only once. The CDR3 sequence is CASSQERDLSYGYTF. CDR3 DNA: TGTGCCAGCAGCCAAGAACGGGATCTTTCCTATGGCTACACCTTC. This rearrangement joins TRBV4-2 to TRBJ1-2; no clear D gene. Germline V CDR1 and CDR2: LGHNA, YNFKEQ. V lost 0 bases and J lost 4, with 12 bases in between. CDR3 length: 15 residues.

This clone was detected only a few times. The chain is built from TRBV15 and TRBJ1-4; D is unclear. There are 14 residues in the CDR3. The ends were cut back, 4 bases at V and 8 bases at J, with 14 bases in the middle. Germline assignment: CDR1 LNHNV and CDR2 YYDKDF (reference sequence). The CDR3 protein is CATSKGRGGEKLFF. The CDR3 DNA is TGTGCCACCAGCAAAGGACGGGGTGGCGAAAAACTGTTTTTT.

This chain's CDR3 is CASSYSYRGNQPQHF. CDR3 DNA: TGTGCCAGCAGTTACTCATACCGGGGTAATCAGCCCCAGCATTTT. J is TRBJ1-5 and V is TRBV6-5; D not resolved. The CDR3 is 15 amino acids. V was cut by 0 bases and J by 4 bases, with 10 bases left in between. Germline V gene data show CDR1 as MNHEY and CDR2 as SVGAGI.

The chain recombines TRBV7-9 with TRBJ1-1; TRBD1 is a possible D gene (5 bases). Germline V gene lookup returns CDR1 SEHNR and CDR2 FQNEAQ (reference sequence). The CDR3 has 14 amino acids. V was cut by 0 bases and J by 1 base, with 6 bases left in between. CDR3 loop: CASSLAQGNTEAFF. CDR3 bases: TGTGCCAGCAGCTTAGCGCAGGGGAACACTGAAGCTTTCTTT.

The chain combines TRBV5-4 with TRBJ1-1; D gene ambiguous. V was clipped by 4 bases and J by 1 base, with 8 bases between them. From germline, CDR1 is SGHNT and CDR2 YYREEE (reference sequence). The CDR3 has 13 amino acids. CDR3 sequence: CASSPLQNTEAFF. The CDR3 DNA sequence: TGTGCCAGCAGCCCTTTACAGAACACTGAAGCTTTCTTT.

This chain uses TRBV5-5 with TRBJ1-4; D possibly corresponds to TRBD1 (6 bases). V was cut by 1 base and J by 5 bases, with 12 bases left in between. Per the germline V gene, CDR1 is SGHKS and CDR2 is YYEKEE (reference sequence). The CDR3 loop spans 15 amino acids. CDR3 region: CASSLWDTENEKLFF. The CDR3 bases are TGTGCCAGCAGCTTGTGGGACACGGAAAATGAAAAACTGTTTTTT.

The CDR3, as DNA: TGTGCCAGCAGCACCTTCCGGGACAGGGGGAACTATGGCTACACCTTC. This translates into CASSTFRDRGNYGYTF. The V call is TRBV11-2, the J call TRBJ1-2, with TRBD1 matching 11 bases. J gave up 2 bases and V 5 bases, and 7 bases lay outside the gene matches. Germline assignment: CDR1 SGHAT and CDR2 FQNNGV. The CDR3 is 16 residues long. The variable domain in full, with the rest retrieved from reference TRBV11-2 and TRBJ1-2, is EAGVAQSPRYKIIEKRQSVAFWCNPISGHATLYWYQQILGQGPKLLIQFQNNGVVDDSQLPKDRFSAERLKGVDSTLKIQPAKLEDSAVYLCASSTFRDRGNYGYTFGSGTRLTVV.

The rearrangement uses TRBV11-2 and TRBJ2-1; TRBD2 might be the D (6 bases). CDR3 size: 15 residues. V was pared by 1 base and J by 1 base, with 8 bases between. Germline lookup yields CDR1 SGHAT and CDR2 FQNNGV. CDR3 sequence (DNA): TGTGCCAGCAGCTTAGGCGGGGATTCCTACAATGAGCAGTTCTTC. It translates to CASSLGGDSYNEQFF.

V and J are TRBV4-2 and TRBJ2-1; 8 positions agree with TRBD1. The ends lost 1 base at V and 10 bases at J; junction bases unmatched: 9. The CDR3 covers 15 residues. CDR1 and CDR2 from the germline V gene are LGHNA and YNFKEQ. The CDR3 loop reads CASSQVAGGAEEQFF. CDR3 sequence (DNA): TGTGCCAGCAGCCAAGTGGCAGGGGGCGCAGAGGAGCAGTTCTTC.

This clone has just a few counts. Other nucleotide sequences in the sample specify the same CDR3. This CDR3 is CASSSGQGGEKLFF. The CDR3 bases are TGTGCCAGCAGTTCGGGACAGGGAGGTGAAAAACTGTTTTTT. This sequence joins TRBV2 and TRBJ1-4, with TRBD1 identical over 9 bases. The CDR3 spans 14 residues. In germline, CDR1 is SNHLY, CDR2 FYNNEI. V lost 5 bases and J lost 7; bases outside the gene matches: 5.

The sample holds a few counts of this clone. The V and J genes are TRBV2 and TRBJ2-3; 12 bases fit TRBD2. Looked up from germline, CDR1 is SNHLY and CDR2 is FYNNEI. V lost 6 bases to trimming and J lost 1 base; unmatched junction nucleotides: 2. The CDR3 has 15 residues. The CDR3 coding sequence is TGTGCCAGCAGGAGGACTAGCGGGGGCACAGATACGCAGTATTTT. This translates into CASRRTSGGTDTQYF.

The chain joins TRBV7-6 to TRBJ1-5; the match to TRBD1 covers 7 bases. Germline loops: CDR1 SGHVS, CDR2 FNYEAQ. This CDR3 spans 16 amino acids. The trim removed 5 bases at V and 0 bases at J, leaving 7 bases unmatched. CDR3 sequence: CASSAGTDYSNQPQHF. The CDR3 DNA reads as TGTGCCAGCAGCGCCGGGACAGATTATAGCAATCAGCCCCAGCATTTT.

The chain has TRBV18 and TRBJ1-4; D not resolved. V was pared by 2 bases and J by 8 bases, with 15 bases between. Germline V lookup: CDR1 KGHSH, CDR2 LQKENI. The CDR3 is made up of 15 amino acids. The CDR3 here is CASSPIRTNREKLFF. CDR3 DNA: TGTGCCAGCTCACCAATCAGGACTAATAGGGAAAAACTGTTTTTT.

V is TRBV4-3 and J is TRBJ2-7; possible D gene TRBD2, 5 bases. The CDR3 length is 17 residues. The V end was cut by 0 bases, the J end by 2 bases, with 17 bases between. CDR1 is LGHNA, CDR2 YSLEER, per germline. This CDR3 is CASSQEVRTSTPYEQYF. As DNA, the CDR3 is TGCGCCAGCAGCCAAGAAGTCAGGACTTCCACCCCCTACGAGCAGTACTTC.

The chain combines TRBV9 with TRBJ2-7; D is uncertain. CDR1 SGDLS and CDR2 YYNGEE come from the germline V gene. The CDR3 loop spans 17 amino acids. The V gene lost 4 bases and the J gene lost 5 bases, with 25 bases spanning the gap. CDR3: CASSHSQALGSLDEQYF. The CDR3 bases are TGTGCCAGCAGCCACTCCCAGGCTCTTGGATCCCTCGACGAGCAGTACTTC.

Points on this clone: The same CDR3 arises from other DNA sequences in this sample as well. The V and J genes are TRBV28 and TRBJ1-4, with D unclear. V lost 6 bases and J lost 2, with 10 bases in between. The CDR3 loop spans 14 amino acids. Germline assignment: CDR1 MDHEN and CDR2 SYDVKM. CDR3 sequence: CASSLGGTNEKLFF. The CDR3 coding sequence is TGTGCCAGCAGCTTGGGAGGGACTAATGAAAAACTGTTTTTT.

J is TRBJ2-5 and V is TRBV19, with TRBD1 as a possible D gene (6 bases). CDR3 length: 13 amino acids. V dropped 1 base and J dropped 7 bases, with 10 bases sitting between them. Germline V gives CDR1 LNHDA, CDR2 SQIVND (reference sequence). The CDR3 nucleotides are TGTGCCAGTAGTATAGGCAAAGGGGGGACCCAGTACTTC. Its translation: CASSIGKGGTQYF.

Remarks on this clone: The same CDR3 is also encoded by other DNA sequences in this sample. The chain uses TRBV4-3 and TRBJ2-7; D gene unclear. CDR1 is LGHNA, CDR2 YSLEER, per germline. The CDR3 runs 15 residues. V shed 0 bases and J shed 0 bases, with 9 bases lying between them. For the CDR3, the DNA is TGCGCCAGCAGCCAAGATTCAACGAGCTCCTACGAGCAGTACTTC. Translated: CASSQDSTSSYEQYF.